Shown below are 22 T cell receptor beta chains from a single sample sequenced in a study of control samples from healthy donors and cancer patients. Profiled with immunoSEQ multiplex PCR; TCRdb holds only in-frame clones, not every one. This repertoire shows roughly 120,000 clones, about 93% found once; its top ten account for over 2.5%. The sequencing sample was made of blood. Receptor source: a man aged 25-40 years in good health.

This clone was picked up a small number of times. The V call is TRBV2, the J call TRBJ1-5, with D possibly TRBD1 on 6 matching bases. The length of the CDR3 is 13 residues. Trimming took 6 bases from V and 9 from J, leaving 15 bases between them. The germline gives CDR1 SNHLY, CDR2 FYNNEI. CDR3 sequence (DNA): TGTGCCAGCAGGGGCGGGGGGCTTTGGCCCCAGCATTTT. Its translation: CASRGGGLWPQHF.

This chain connects TRBV5-5 to TRBJ2-1; 10 bases agree with TRBD2. V was pared by 1 base and J by 3 bases, with 1 base of the junction left unmatched. The CDR3 is made up of 15 amino acids. The V gene's germline CDR1 is SGHKS and CDR2 YYEKEE (reference sequence). The CDR3, as DNA: TGTGCCAGCAGCTTGCAGCGGGGGGGCTACAATGAGCAGTTCTTC. This translates into CASSLQRGGYNEQFF. Combining the CDR3 with reference TRBV5-5 and TRBJ2-1 gives the whole variable domain DAGVTQSPTHLIKTRGQQVTLRCSPISGHKSVSWYQQVLGQGPQFIFQYYEKEERGRGNFPDRFSARQFPNYSSELNVNALLLGDSALYLCASSLQRGGYNEQFFGPGTRLTVL.

The V gene is TRBV27, the J gene TRBJ1-2; D possibly corresponds to TRBD1 (5 bases). This CDR3 spans 14 amino acids. Germline-derived CDR1 and CDR2 are MNHEY and SMNVEV (reference sequence). Trimming shortened V by 2 bases and J by 2 bases, and 9 bases separated the two germline ends. The CDR3 is CASSLIGTNYGYTF. CDR3 nucleotide sequence: TGTGCCAGCAGTTTAATTGGGACGAACTATGGCTACACCTTC.

This chain links TRBV21-1 with TRBJ1-5; the D segment call TRBD1 is taken from the table without a DNA check. TRBV21-1 is reported as a pseudogene. The CDR3 contains 17 residues. As DNA, the CDR3 is TGTGCCAGCAGCACAACGGACAGGGCGGGAGAAAATCAGCCCCAGCATTTT. This sequence encodes CASSTTDRAGENQPQHF.

This chain links TRBV10-3 with TRBJ2-6; D might be TRBD2 (5 bases). The V end lost 0 bases, the J end lost 4 bases, and 10 bases lay between the germline ends. The V gene's germline CDR1 is ENHRY and CDR2 SYGVKD. This CDR3 has 16 residues. CDR3 coding DNA: TGTGCCATCAGTGAGTCTCGAGGGTCCGGGGCCAACGTCCTGACTTTC. Its protein product is CAISESRGSGANVLTF.

The chain carries TRBV6-6 and TRBJ2-7; D is possibly TRBD2 (5 bases). This CDR3 spans 13 amino acids. Trimming cost V 8 bases and J 6 bases, with 17 bases left between them. Looked up from germline, CDR1 is MNHNY and CDR2 is SVGAGI (reference sequence). As DNA, the CDR3 is TGTGCCAGCGCAACGGGAATCGTGAGCGAGCAGTACTTC. Protein sequence: CASATGIVSEQYF.

The chain couples TRBV27 to TRBJ1-6; perhaps TRBD1 as D (5 bases). Germline assignment: CDR1 MNHEY and CDR2 SMNVEV (reference sequence). Trimming left V 6 bases short and J 8 bases short, with 23 bases between. This CDR3 is built from 17 residues. This chain's CDR3 is CASSPPGLSEGYSPLHF. CDR3 DNA: TGTGCCAGCAGCCCTCCGGGGCTTTCCGAGGGTTATTCACCCCTCCACTTT.

This chain connects TRBV5-5 to TRBJ2-5; 10 positions match TRBD1. J was trimmed by 5 bases and V by 4 bases; bases with no gene match: 5. The CDR3 extends over 14 amino acids. Per germline, CDR1 SGHKS and CDR2 YYEKEE (reference sequence). For the CDR3, the DNA is TGTGCCAGCAGCAGGGGACAGGGGATGGAGACCCAGTACTTC. Protein sequence: CASSRGQGMETQYF.

This clone was seen a single time. CDR3 DNA sequence: TGTGCCGGCGCTAATCCGGGACAGGAGACTTACGAGCAGTACGTC. Its protein product is CAGANPGQETYEQYV. The chain carries TRBV5-8 and TRBJ2-7; 8 bases are a match to TRBD1. Germline CDR1 is SGHTS and CDR2 is YDEGEE. With 10 bases clipped from V and 4 bases from J, the junction kept 16 bases outside the gene matches. This CDR3 comprises 15 residues.

This clone was seen a single time. The genes are TRBV28 and TRBJ1-6; D perhaps matches TRBD1 (5 bases). This CDR3 spans 12 amino acids. Germline V gene lookup returns CDR1 MDHEN and CDR2 SYDVKM. With 6 bases removed from V and 8 bases from J, the gap between germline ends came to 8 bases. The CDR3 sequence is CASRGLDSPLHF. CDR3 nucleotide sequence: TGTGCCAGCAGGGGGCTAGATTCACCCCTCCACTTT.

The V and J genes are TRBV28 and TRBJ1-5, with TRBD1 matching 9 bases. This CDR3 comprises 16 residues. J was trimmed by 5 bases and V by 3 bases; bases with no gene match: 8. Germline V gives CDR1 MDHEN, CDR2 SYDVKM. The CDR3 DNA follows: TGTGCCAGCAGTTTCCCCCTACAGGGGGCTGATCAGCCCCAGCATTTT. Translated: CASSFPLQGADQPQHF.

The chain uses TRBV15 and TRBJ2-5; TRBD1 agrees at 7 bases. CDR1 is LNHNV and CDR2 is YYDKDF in the germline V gene (reference sequence). The CDR3 is 14 amino acids. After removal of 2 bases from V and 4 bases from J, the junction contained 4 bases not matched to a gene. In DNA, the CDR3 is TGTGCCACCAGCAGAAATACAGGGGTAGAGACCCAGTACTTC. This gives the protein CATSRNTGVETQYF.

V is TRBV7-9 and J is TRBJ1-5; D perhaps matches TRBD1 (6 bases). Looked up from germline, CDR1 is SEHNR and CDR2 is FQNEAQ (reference sequence). CDR3 length: 15 residues. V dropped 1 base and J dropped 4 bases, with 11 bases sitting between them. DNA of the CDR3: TGTGCCAGCAGCTTAGGGGGGGCCTGGAATCAGCCCCAGCATTTT. It is translated as CASSLGGAWNQPQHF.

This chain uses TRBV7-6 with TRBJ2-1; the D call may be TRBD1 or TRBD2 (5 bases each). Germline CDR1 SGHVS, CDR2 FNYEAQ. V lost 6 bases and J lost 7, with 19 bases in between. The CDR3 is 15 amino acids. The CDR3 nucleotides read TGTGCCAGCAGGACCGAGGCAGGCTGGGGGAATGAGCAGTTCTTC. Its translation: CASRTEAGWGNEQFF.

The chain links TRBV19 to TRBJ1-5, with D possibly being TRBD1 (5 bases). The germline V and J ends were trimmed by 1 base and 5 bases, with 6 bases remaining between them. The CDR3 spans 13 residues. Germline V gives CDR1 LNHDA, CDR2 SQIVND (reference sequence). The CDR3 bases are TGTGCCAGTAGTATAGGGGGGGATCAGCCCCAGCATTTT. This translates into CASSIGGDQPQHF.

The V gene is TRBV2, the J gene TRBJ1-5, with D possibly being TRBD1 (6 bases). V lost 5 bases and J lost 1, with 12 bases in between. CDR3 length: 15 amino acids. Germline loops: CDR1 SNHLY, CDR2 FYNNEI. Written as DNA, the CDR3 is TGTGCCAGCAGTCGGACAGCACGAAGCAATCAGCCCCAGCATTTT. This codes for CASSRTARSNQPQHF.

This rearrangement joins TRBV18 to TRBJ1-1; D is ambiguous. The V end was cut by 3 bases, the J end by 1 base, with 6 bases between. The CDR3 is made up of 13 amino acids. In germline, CDR1 is KGHSH, CDR2 LQKENI. CDR3 sequence (DNA): TGTGCCAGCTCACCGGCTCAGAACACTGAAGCTTTCTTT. As protein: CASSPAQNTEAFF.

CDR3 protein: CASSQSNDSPPETQYF. The CDR3 region has the DNA TGCGCCAGCAGTCAATCAAATGACAGTCCTCCGGAGACCCAGTACTTC. The gene calls are TRBV23-1 and TRBJ2-5; maybe TRBD1 (5 bases). TRBV23-1 is treated as an ORF (open reading frame) with a function not yet certain. Trimming removed 0 bases from V and 5 bases from J, with 16 bases in between. This CDR3 has 16 amino acids.

J is TRBJ2-1 and V is TRBV30; D is tentatively TRBD1 or TRBD2 (6 bases each). V was trimmed by 0 bases and J by 4 bases, leaving 13 bases between them. Germline CDR1 reads GTSNPN; CDR2 reads SVGIG (reference sequence). CDR3 size: 15 residues. Here the CDR3 reads CAWSVFEGGYNEQFF. CDR3 DNA: TGTGCCTGGAGTGTATTTGAGGGGGGTTACAATGAGCAGTTCTTC.

V is TRBV5-5 and J is TRBJ1-5; 8 nucleotides line up with TRBD1. Germline V gene lookup returns CDR1 SGHKS and CDR2 YYEKEE (reference sequence). V lost 6 bases, J lost 6 bases, and 11 bases stayed unmatched. There are 15 residues in the CDR3. The CDR3 DNA follows: TGTGCCAGCAACCCCGGGACAGGTACAATTCAGCCCCAGCATTTT. This encodes CASNPGTGTIQPQHF.

V and J are TRBV30 and TRBJ1-5; 9 bases align to TRBD1. The CDR3 sequence is 17 residues long. CDR1 is GTSNPN, CDR2 SVGIG, per germline (reference sequence). V gave up 2 bases and J gave up 5 bases; unmatched junction bases: 13. Written as DNA, the CDR3 is TGTGCCTGGAGTCCTATCGGACAGGGGCCAAGGGATCAGCCCCAGCATTTT. Its protein product is CAWSPIGQGPRDQPQHF.

V is TRBV15 and J is TRBJ2-1; possibly TRBD1 for D (5 bases). V was pared by 0 bases and J by 5 bases, with 14 bases between. CDR1 and CDR2 (germline): LNHNV, YYDKDF (reference sequence). CDR3 length: 16 amino acids. CDR3 sequence: CATSREKGHADNEQFF. The CDR3 DNA follows: TGTGCCACCAGCAGAGAAAAGGGGCACGCCGACAATGAGCAGTTCTTC.